The TCR beta chain described here comes from a study of shared T cell receptors in the human thymus. TCRdb's table, derived via immunoSEQ multiplex PCR, lists solely in-frame clones and lacks some. The sample has 720,000 or so clones, 75% to 90% seen once. This sample also appeared in a second study, on human thymus T cells. That source notes: Among the donors, all were healthy Finnish infants having corrective surgery for congenital heart defects. The study used thymus tissue resected during corrective heart surgery.

The TCR was taken from a girl under two years old with a congenital heart defect. Sequenced input: thymocytes.

CDR3 bases: TGTGCCAGCAGCTCGGGACAAAACTATGGCTACACCTTC. This codes for CASSSGQNYGYTF. V and J are TRBV9 and TRBJ1-2, with a possible D match to TRBD1 (6 bases). The V gene lost 4 bases and the J gene lost 2 bases, with 9 bases spanning the gap. The CDR3 totals 13 residues. Per germline, CDR1 SGDLS and CDR2 YYNGEE.